This record looks at one TCR beta chain sequence and its context. Its matching antigen is unknown. This sample is part of a study of OX40 agonist ivuxolimab in advanced cancers. About the research overall: Patients were treated with intravenous ivuxolimab, dosed at 0.01 to 10 mg/kg and infused every 2 weeks. The study, taken as a whole, reports: Expanded peripheral T cell antigen specificity was not determined. The CD4+ and CD8+ T cells in the blood had expanded clonally by week 6 at 0.1 to 3.0 mg/kg.

V was pared by 7 bases and J by 0 bases, with 18 bases between. The CDR3 runs to 17 residues. The V gene's germline CDR1 is SNHLY and CDR2 FYNNEI. The table came from immunoSEQ multiplex PCR; TCRdb's copy has only in-frame clones and leaves some out. The sample yields 35,000 or so clones, around three quarters seen once. This chain links TRBV2 with TRBJ1-4; D ambiguous. This sequence was found in an adult with an advanced solid tumor such as melanoma, head and neck, liver or kidney cancer. Sequenced here: CD4+ or CD8+ T cells sorted from blood, sampled in a trial of the OX40 agonist ivuxolimab. CDR3: CASKRRLPLSTNEKLFF. The DNA of the CDR3 is TGTGCCAGCAAACGAAGGCTCCCCCTTTCAACTAATGAAAAACTGTTTTTT.